The 9 T cell receptor beta chains listed next were all sequenced from one sample in a study of cytomegalovirus exposure and HLA in healthy donors. This PCR relied on a set of 60 Vbeta primers and 13 Jbeta primers. Generated by immunoSEQ multiplex PCR, the TCRdb table keeps only in-frame clones and is missing some. The table records roughly 150,000 clones, over 60% of them present only once. Sequenced input: PBMCs. These TCRs come from a man aged 35-49 years in good health and CMV-seronegative.

The chain recombines TRBV6-5 with TRBJ1-5; unclear D gene. Germline assignment: CDR1 MNHEY and CDR2 SVGAGI. The V gene lost 5 bases and the J gene lost 6 bases, with 14 bases spanning the gap. This CDR3 has 14 residues. In DNA form, the CDR3 reads TGTGCCAGCAGTGACGGGTCACGGAGTCAGCCCCAGCATTTT. Its protein is CASSDGSRSQPQHF.

This clone occurred once. The chain joins TRBV29-1 to TRBJ2-7; maybe TRBD1 (5 bases). With 1 base removed from V and 0 bases from J, the gap between germline ends came to 16 bases. Germline V gene sequence: CDR1 SQVTM, CDR2 ANQGSEA. This CDR3 spans 16 amino acids. CDR3 DNA sequence: TGCAGCGTTGAAGGAGTTACAGGTCAAAGCTCCTACGAGCAGTACTTC. This translates into CSVEGVTGQSSYEQYF.

DNA for the CDR3: TGTGCCAGCAGTCCCCGCGCTAGCGGGAGAAAGAACACCGGGGAGCTGTTTTTT. It encodes CASSPRASGRKNTGELFF. The chain recombines TRBV27 with TRBJ2-2; 10 bases map to TRBD2. V dropped 5 bases and J dropped 1; count of bases not matched to a gene: 10. The V gene's germline CDR1 is MNHEY and CDR2 SMNVEV (reference sequence). The CDR3 extends over 18 amino acids.

In this sample, this clone turned up a few times. The chain couples TRBV28 to TRBJ2-5; weak D call: TRBD2 (6 bases). This CDR3 has 13 amino acids. Germline V gives CDR1 MDHEN, CDR2 SYDVKM. The V end was cut by 6 bases, the J end by 4 bases, with 12 bases between. CDR3 sequence: CASSFGGRETQYF. As DNA, the CDR3 is TGTGCCAGCAGCTTCGGGGGTCGAGAGACCCAGTACTTC.

The sample holds a few counts of this clone. The CDR3 protein is CSAEGPQRPYEQYF. CDR3 nucleotides: TGCAGCGCCGAAGGCCCCCAGCGTCCCTACGAGCAGTACTTC. This chain connects TRBV29-1 to TRBJ2-5; D gene unclear. The DNA matches TRBJ2-7 better at its end, which makes the J call doubtful. The CDR3 sequence is 14 residues long. Germline loops: CDR1 SQVTM, CDR2 ANQGSEA.

The chain is built from TRBV18 and TRBJ1-2, with TRBD1 as a possible D gene (6 bases). V lost 0 bases and J lost 2, with 13 bases in between. Looked up from germline, CDR1 is KGHSH and CDR2 is LQKENI. The CDR3 sequence is 16 residues long. This CDR3 is CASSPPRGGKNYGYTF. In nucleotides, the CDR3 is TGTGCCAGCTCACCACCGCGGGGGGGCAAAAACTATGGCTACACCTTC.

Comments on this clone: The sample contains more than one DNA sequence encoding this CDR3. The chain links TRBV5-1 to TRBJ2-2; 7 nucleotides align to TRBD1. V lost 1 base and J lost 3; bases outside the gene matches: 3. In germline, CDR1 is SGHRS, CDR2 YFSETQ. The CDR3 has 15 amino acids. CDR3 loop: CASSLRQGDTGELFF. CDR3 DNA sequence: TGCGCCAGCAGCTTGAGACAGGGTGACACCGGGGAGCTGTTTTTT.

The chain joins TRBV5-1 to TRBJ2-4, with 9 bases that match TRBD1. The CDR3 runs 13 residues. CDR1 and CDR2 (germline): SGHRS, YFSETQ. V shed 8 bases and J 11 bases; nucleotides not matched to a gene: 11. The CDR3 DNA reads as TGCGCCAGTAGGCCGGGACAGGGAATCGTTCAGTACTTC. Protein product: CASRPGQGIVQYF.

The genes are TRBV5-4 and TRBJ1-1; 8 nucleotides line up with TRBD1. The CDR3 sequence is 14 residues long. Germline assignment: CDR1 SGHNT and CDR2 YYREEE (reference sequence). Trimming at V came to 3 bases and at J to 4 bases, leaving 5 bases not matched to a gene. CDR3 nucleotide sequence: TGTGCCAGCAGCTGGGGGGACAGGCCCACTGAAGCTTTCTTT. Residues: CASSWGDRPTEAFF.